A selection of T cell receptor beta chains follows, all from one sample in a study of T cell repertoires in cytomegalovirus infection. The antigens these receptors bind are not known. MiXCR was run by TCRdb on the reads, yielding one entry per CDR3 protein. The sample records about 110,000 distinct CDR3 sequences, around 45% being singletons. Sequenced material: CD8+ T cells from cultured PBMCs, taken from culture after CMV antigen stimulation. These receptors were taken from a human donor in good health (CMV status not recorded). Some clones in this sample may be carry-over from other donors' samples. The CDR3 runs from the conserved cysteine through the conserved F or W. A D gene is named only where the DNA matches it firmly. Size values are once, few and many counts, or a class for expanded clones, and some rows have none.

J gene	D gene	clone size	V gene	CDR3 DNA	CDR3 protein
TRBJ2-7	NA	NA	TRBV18	TGTGCCAGCTCCGAGGACAGATCCTACGAGCAGTACTTC	CASSEDRSYEQYF
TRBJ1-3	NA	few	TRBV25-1	TGTGCCAGCAGTGACAAGATACTCGGCCCTGGAAACACCATATATTTT	CASSDKILGPGNTIYF
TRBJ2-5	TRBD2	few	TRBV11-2	TGTGCCAGCAGTCCTGAGCGGGGGAGGGTGGAGACCCAGTACTTC	CASSPERGRVETQYF
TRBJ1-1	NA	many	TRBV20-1	TGCAGTGCTAGAGATCCGGCAGGCCAGTACGTGAACACTGAAGCTTTCTTT	CSARDPAGQYVNTEAFF
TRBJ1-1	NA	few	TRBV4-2	TGTGCCAGCAGCGTTATAAGTGGACAGAACACTGAAGCTTTCTTT	CASSVISGQNTEAFF
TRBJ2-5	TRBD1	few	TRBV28	TGTGCCAGCACCAGGACAGGGGGGTTCGGAGAGACCCAGTACTTC	CASTRTGGFGETQYF
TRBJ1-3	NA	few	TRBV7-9	TGTGCCAGCAGCTTTAGTGTCGGTCGACGCACAAACACCATATATTTT	CASSFSVGRRTNTIYF
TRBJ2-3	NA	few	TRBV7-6	TGTGCCAGCAGCTTAGAGATGGGGCACACAGATACGCAGTATTTT	CASSLEMGHTDTQYF
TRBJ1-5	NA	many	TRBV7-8	TGTGCCAGCAGCCTCCTTGGTACCTGGAATCAGCCCCAGCATTTT	CASSLLGTWNQPQHF
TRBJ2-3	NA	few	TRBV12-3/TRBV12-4	TGTGCCAGCCTCGGCCAAGGGGCTAATACCCTCACGGATACGCAGTATTTT	CASLGQGANTLTDTQYF
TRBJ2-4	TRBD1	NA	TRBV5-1	TGCGCCAGCAGCACGGGACAGGGACGCGACATTCAGTACTTC	CASSTGQGRDIQYF
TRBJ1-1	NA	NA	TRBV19	TGTGCCAGTAGTTCCAACAGGGAGAGGGCGGACACTGAAGCTTTCTTT	CASSSNRERADTEAFF
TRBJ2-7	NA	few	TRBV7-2	TGTGCCAGCAGATTCGTGGGTGCCTACGAGCAGTACTTC	CASRFVGAYEQYF
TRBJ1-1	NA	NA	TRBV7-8	TGTGCCAGAAGCAAGGACAGTACTATGAACACTGAAGCTTTCTTT	CARSKDSTMNTEAFF
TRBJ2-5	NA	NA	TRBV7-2	TGTGCCAGCAGGCTGCAAGAGACCCAGTACTTC	CASRLQETQYF
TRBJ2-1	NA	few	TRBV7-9	TGTGCCAACGGACGGGGCAATGAGCAGTTCTTC	CANGRGNEQFF
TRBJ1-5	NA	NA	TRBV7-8	TGTGCCAGCAGCTTAGCTATAGGGGTGAATCAGCCCCAGCATTTT	CASSLAIGVNQPQHF
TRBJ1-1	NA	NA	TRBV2	TGTGCCTACGGGGGGGTGGGCACTGAAGCTTTCTTT	CAYGGVGTEAFF
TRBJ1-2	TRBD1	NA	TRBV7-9	TGTGCCAGCACCCGCGGACAGGGGGAGGGTGGCTACACCTTC	CASTRGQGEGGYTF
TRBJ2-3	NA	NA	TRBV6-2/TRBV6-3	TGTGCCAGCAGTTACTCGTGGCGGGAAGATACGCAGTATTTT	CASSYSWREDTQYF
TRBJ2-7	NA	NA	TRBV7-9	TGTGCCAGCAGCTCCGGAGCAGGGATGGGACCTCACGAGCAGTACTTC	CASSSGAGMGPHEQYF
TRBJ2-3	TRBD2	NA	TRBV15	TGTGCCACCAGCAGAGAGTTGGGACTAGCGGGGGGCTATGGGCCACACACAGATACGCAGTATTTT	CATSRELGLAGGYGPHTDTQYF
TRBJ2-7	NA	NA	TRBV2	TGTGCCAGCAGTGAAGGGGCTTTCGGAGGCGAGCAGTACTTC	CASSEGAFGGEQYF
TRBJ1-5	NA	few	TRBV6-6	TGTGCCAGCAGTCCATTTAGTAGCAATCAGCCCCAGCATTTT	CASSPFSSNQPQHF
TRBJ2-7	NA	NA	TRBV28	TGTGCCGTAAGGGACGGATCCTACGAGCAGTACTTC	CAVRDGSYEQYF
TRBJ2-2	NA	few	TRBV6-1	TGTGCCAGCACTAAAAACCTGGTAGATTATTTAAACACCGGGGAGCTGTTTTTT	CASTKNLVDYLNTGELFF
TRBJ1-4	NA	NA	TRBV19	TGTGCCAGTAGTGATTGGGCGCGATATGAAAAACTGTTTTTT	CASSDWARYEKLFF
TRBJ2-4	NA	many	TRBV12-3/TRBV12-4	TGTGCCAGCAGTTTAATGGCAGGGGCTTCCAAAAACATTCAGTACTTC	CASSLMAGASKNIQYF
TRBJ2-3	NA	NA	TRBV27	TGTGCCAGCAGTTTATGGGGGATTGGACTAAACACAGATACGCAGTATTTT	CASSLWGIGLNTDTQYF
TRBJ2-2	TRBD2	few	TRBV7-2	TGTGCCAGCAGTTACACTAGCGGGGGGGCCCTGGGCACCGGGGAGCTGTTTTTT	CASSYTSGGALGTGELFF
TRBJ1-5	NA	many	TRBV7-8	TGTGCCAGCAGCTCGGTCGCAGGCCATAGCAATCAGCCCCAGCATTTT	CASSSVAGHSNQPQHF
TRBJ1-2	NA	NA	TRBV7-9	TGTGCCAGCAGCTTCCCACTAGGCTATGGCTACACCTTC	CASSFPLGYGYTF